This T cell receptor beta chain came from a study of vaccination effects on CD4 cells after COVID-19. Overall study context: Post-vaccine specimens were collected at a median of 72 days following the second dose.

Assay: immunoSEQ multiplex PCR; the TCRdb copy retains only in-frame clones and omits some. The data show tens of thousands of clones, with around 70% seen just once and 2% to 2.5% held by the top ten. Once cultured for approximately ten days, the cells underwent separation to obtain CD4+ T cells. Participants each got two BNT162b2 or mRNA-1273 vaccine doses. About this clone: Its cognate antigen is unknown.

The origin of this receptor is a human donor who received a COVID-19 vaccine. Sequencing used CD4+ T cells from PBMCs cultured without peptide, obtained after COVID-19 vaccination.

The CDR3 coding sequence is TGCGCCAGCAGTGGTCAGGGGAACACTGAAGCTTTCTTT. This codes for CASSGQGNTEAFF. J is TRBJ1-1 and V is TRBV10-1; possible D gene TRBD1, 5 bases. The germline CDR1 and CDR2 sequences are WNHNN and SYGVQD (reference sequence). CDR3 length: 13 residues. The V end lost 4 bases, the J end lost 1 base, and 7 bases lay between the germline ends.